These 32 T cell receptor beta chains were sequenced from one sample in a study of T cell responses to AZD1222 COVID-19 vaccine. Some clones are missing from TCRdb's copy, which holds only in-frame ones; the method was immunoSEQ multiplex PCR. The repertoire holds approximately 110,000 clones, nearly 90% seen once, with roughly 15% in the top ten. The source material was peripheral blood, sampled on day 0 of AZD1222 vaccination. These receptors were collected from an adult in good health.

The CDR3 sequence: CASSESMRQAYNQPQHF. In nucleotides, the CDR3 is TGTGCCAGCAGTGAAAGTATGCGGCAGGCTTACAATCAGCCCCAGCATTTT. The rearrangement links TRBV6-1 to TRBJ1-5, with D unresolved. Germline CDR1 and CDR2: MNHNS and SASEGT. The CDR3 sequence is 17 residues long. Trimming shortened V by 2 bases and J by 3 bases, and 17 bases separated the two germline ends.

The J gene is TRBJ1-2, the V gene TRBV3-1 (or the pseudogene TRBV3-2); no reliable D call. The V end was cut by 6 bases, the J end by 4 bases, with 6 bases between. Germline lookup yields CDR1 LGHDT and CDR2 YNNKEL (reference sequence). The CDR3 is made up of 11 amino acids. The CDR3 region has the DNA TGTGCCAGCAGTGACGTCTATGGCTACACCTTC. Translation: CASSDVYGYTF.

V gene TRBV19 combines with J gene TRBJ1-4, with 11 nucleotides matching TRBD1. This CDR3 region has 15 residues. Germline assignment: CDR1 LNHDA and CDR2 SQIVND (reference sequence). The J segment lost 8 bases and the V segment lost 1 base, leaving 3 bases of the junction unmatched. The chain's CDR3 is CASSIGGTGGEKLFF. CDR3 coding DNA: TGTGCCAGTAGTATAGGGGGGACAGGGGGAGAAAAACTGTTTTTT.

This chain connects TRBV19 to TRBJ1-2; D gene ambiguous. Trimming left V 2 bases short and J 7 bases short, with 14 bases between. The germline V gene has CDR1 LNHDA and CDR2 SQIVND (reference sequence). The CDR3 consists of 14 residues. CDR3 region: CASSITPLTGGYTF. The CDR3 DNA reads TGTGCCAGTAGTATAACTCCACTAACGGGTGGCTACACCTTC. The entire variable domain, with the rest obtained from reference TRBV19 and TRBJ1-2, is as follows: DGGITQSPKYLFRKEGQNVTLSCEQNLNHDAMYWYRQDPGQGLRLIYYSQIVNDFQKGDIAEGYSVSREKKESFPLTVTSAQKNPTAFYLCASSITPLTGGYTFGSGTRLTVV.

V is TRBV27 and J is TRBJ2-1; 7 bases are a match to TRBD2. Germline V gene data show CDR1 as MNHEY and CDR2 as SMNVEV (reference sequence). With 0 bases clipped from V and 8 bases from J, the junction kept 10 bases outside the gene matches. The CDR3 runs to 16 residues. The CDR3: CASSLSFGGLTHEQFF. For the CDR3, the DNA is TGTGCCAGCAGTTTATCGTTCGGGGGGTTGACCCATGAGCAGTTCTTC.

V gene TRBV7-8 combines with J gene TRBJ2-1; D not certain. Germline CDR1 is SGHVS and CDR2 is FQNEAQ. The ends were cut back, 6 bases at V and 8 bases at J, with 14 bases in the middle. The CDR3 runs 13 residues. The CDR3 nucleotides are TGTGCCAGCAGTTCCCCCTTGACCCATGAGCAGTTCTTC. Its protein product is CASSSPLTHEQFF.

The genes are TRBV2 and TRBJ2-7, with D perhaps assigned TRBD1 or TRBD2 (5 bases each). Looked up from germline, CDR1 is SNHLY and CDR2 is FYNNEI. V was trimmed by 8 bases and J by 4 bases, leaving 12 bases between them. The CDR3 has 12 amino acids. The CDR3 protein is CASSGTRYEQYV. The CDR3 nucleotides read TGTGCCAGCTCCGGGACCAGGTACGAGCAGTACGTC.

In this sample, this clone turned up once. This chain links TRBV11-1 with TRBJ1-1; D is unresolved. Trimming stripped 5 bases from V and 3 bases from J, with 10 bases between. This CDR3 region has 13 residues. Germline V gene sequence: CDR1 SGHAT, CDR2 FQDESV (reference sequence). CDR3 sequence reads: CASSRVGYTEAFF. The CDR3, as DNA: TGTGCCAGCAGCCGGGTGGGGTACACTGAAGCTTTCTTT.

This chain joins TRBV5-1 and TRBJ2-2; 13 nucleotides line up with TRBD2. Germline V gene lookup returns CDR1 SGHRS and CDR2 YFSETQ. This CDR3 contains 18 residues. The trim removed 2 bases at V and 5 bases at J, leaving 9 bases unmatched. The CDR3 region has the DNA TGCGCCAGCAGCTTCATTGGACTAGCGGGAGTCGGTACCGGGGAGCTGTTTTTT. It encodes CASSFIGLAGVGTGELFF.

The V gene is TRBV9, the J gene TRBJ2-1, with 10 nucleotides matching TRBD2. The V segment lost 4 bases and the J segment 3 bases; nucleotides outside the gene matches: 4. Germline V gene data show CDR1 as SGDLS and CDR2 as YYNGEE. The CDR3 loop spans 15 amino acids. CDR3 amino acids: CASSIIAGGYNEQFF. As DNA, the CDR3 is TGTGCCAGCAGCATAATAGCGGGAGGCTACAATGAGCAGTTCTTC.

The V and J genes are TRBV7-2 and TRBJ1-2; 7 positions match TRBD1. The CDR3 is 15 amino acids. CDR1 is SGHTA and CDR2 is FQGNSA in the germline V gene. Trimming took 5 bases from V and 2 from J; bases not matched to a gene: 8. The chain's CDR3 is CASSLIPTGNYGYTF. In DNA, the CDR3 is TGTGCCAGCAGCCTAATCCCGACAGGGAACTATGGCTACACCTTC.

The rearrangement uses TRBV14 and TRBJ1-1; D is possibly TRBD1 (5 bases). Germline assignment: CDR1 SGHDN and CDR2 FVKESK. Trimming pared 5 bases from V and 5 bases from J, leaving 15 bases between. This CDR3 has 14 residues. The CDR3 DNA reads as TGTGCCAGCAGCGCACAGCTGGGGGGGACTGAAGCTTTCTTT. Translation gives CASSAQLGGTEAFF.

The V gene is TRBV7-9, the J gene TRBJ2-7, with 10 nucleotides matching TRBD1. V shed 7 bases and J 3 bases; nucleotides not matched to a gene: 3. Germline V gene data show CDR1 as SEHNR and CDR2 as FQNEAQ (reference sequence). The CDR3 has 13 amino acids. The CDR3 spells CASNRDRGYEQYF. The CDR3 DNA sequence: TGTGCCAGCAACAGGGACAGGGGCTACGAGCAGTACTTC.

V and J are TRBV27 and TRBJ1-6; D is possibly TRBD1 (5 bases). Trimming cost V 0 bases and J 15 bases, with 18 bases left between them. CDR1 and CDR2 from the germline V gene are MNHEY and SMNVEV (reference sequence). The CDR3 runs 15 residues. The CDR3 loop reads CASSLSSGPTFLLHF. In DNA, the CDR3 is TGTGCCAGCAGTTTATCATCAGGGCCGACTTTTCTCCTCCACTTT.

This chain links TRBV6-6 with TRBJ1-5; possibly TRBD1 for D (6 bases). Deletions cut 5 bases from V and 0 bases from J, with 20 bases between. The germline gives CDR1 MNHNY, CDR2 SVGAGI (reference sequence). This CDR3 is 18 amino acids long. CDR3 residues: CASSPKALLTGSNQPQHF. The DNA for the CDR3 is TGTGCCAGCAGTCCGAAGGCACTATTGACAGGTAGCAATCAGCCCCAGCATTTT.

This clone has only one observation. The genes are TRBV13 and TRBJ1-6; no clear D. Trimming left V 6 bases short and J 14 bases short, with 17 bases between. The V gene's germline CDR1 is PRHDT and CDR2 FYEKMQ (reference sequence). The CDR3 loop spans 13 amino acids. Here the CDR3 reads CASRRAGPWALHF. CDR3 nucleotide sequence: TGTGCCAGCAGGAGGGCGGGCCCTTGGGCCCTCCACTTT.

The gene calls are TRBV19 and TRBJ1-5; a possible D gene is TRBD1 (5 bases). The CDR3 has 14 amino acids. V was trimmed by 3 bases and J by 6 bases, leaving 12 bases between them. Germline V lookup: CDR1 LNHDA, CDR2 SQIVND (reference sequence). The chain's CDR3 is CASSISGLSQPQHF. The CDR3 DNA follows: TGTGCCAGTAGTATTTCAGGGCTCAGTCAGCCCCAGCATTTT.

The chain carries TRBV6-5 and TRBJ1-5; D possibly corresponds to TRBD1 (5 bases). Trimming shortened V by 6 bases and J by 5 bases, and 14 bases separated the two germline ends. CDR3 length: 14 amino acids. Germline assignment: CDR1 MNHEY and CDR2 SVGAGI. The chain's CDR3 is CASRGKGVDQPQHF. The CDR3 nucleotides read TGTGCCAGCAGGGGCAAAGGGGTGGATCAGCCCCAGCATTTT.

Points on this clone: A junction end diverges from the germline sequence, so it may reflect a read error. Here the CDR3 reads CAWSVPGAAAAPKAGF. In DNA, the CDR3 is TGTGCCTGGAGTGTACCCGGGGCCGCCGCGGCTCCTAAAGCCGGCTTC. V usage is TRBV30 and J usage is TRBJ2-7, with D perhaps assigned TRBD1 or TRBD2 (5 bases each). Germline V gene lookup returns CDR1 GTSNPN and CDR2 SVGIG (reference sequence). CDR3 size: 16 residues.

The V call is TRBV3-1 (or the pseudogene TRBV3-2), the J call TRBJ2-5, with a tentative D call TRBD2 (6 bases). V was trimmed by 8 bases and J by 0 bases, leaving 7 bases between them. The CDR3 length is 12 residues. In germline, CDR1 is LGHDT, CDR2 YNNKEL (reference sequence). CDR3: CASRGYQETQYF. CDR3 sequence (DNA): TGTGCCAGCCGGGGGTACCAAGAGACCCAGTACTTC.

This clone showed up just once. The chain carries TRBV30 and TRBJ1-1; D is perhaps TRBD1 (6 bases). This CDR3 contains 14 residues. The V gene's germline CDR1 is GTSNPN and CDR2 SVGIG (reference sequence). In nucleotides, the CDR3 is TGTGCTTGCGGAAGGGGGGTGCGGAACACTGAAGCTTTCTTT. Translation gives CACGRGVRNTEAFF.

The chain employs TRBV11-2 and TRBJ1-3; D unclear. Germline V CDR1 and CDR2: SGHAT, FQNNGV. The CDR3 consists of 12 residues. Trimming shortened V by 2 bases and J by 3 bases, and 2 bases separated the two germline ends. The CDR3 protein is CASSLRGNTIYF. CDR3 sequence (DNA): TGTGCCAGCAGCTTACGTGGAAACACCATATATTTT.

This clone appeared a single time. The chain links TRBV28 to TRBJ2-5; D unresolved. CDR1 is MDHEN and CDR2 is SYDVKM in the germline V gene. The CDR3 consists of 13 residues. Trimming stripped 3 bases from V and 5 bases from J, with 10 bases between. In nucleotides, the CDR3 is TGTGCCAGCAGTTTGGCAGGAAGGGAGACCCAGTACTTC. Protein: CASSLAGRETQYF. Drawing the rest from reference TRBV28 and TRBJ2-5, the complete variable domain is DVKVTQSSRYLVKRTGEKVFLECVQDMDHENMFWYRQDPGLGLRLIYFSYDVKMKEKGDIPEGYSVSREKKERFSLILESASTNQTSMYLCASSLAGRETQYFGPGTRLLVL.

The chain couples TRBV6-2 or TRBV6-3 to TRBJ1-2, with D possibly being TRBD1 (6 bases). V lost 3 bases and J 3 bases, leaving 11 bases between the germline ends. The CDR3 has 14 residues. CDR1 is MNHEY and CDR2 is SVGEGT in the germline V gene. CDR3 nucleotide sequence: TGTGCCAGCAGTTATACAGGGTCATACTATGGCTACACCTTC. This translates into CASSYTGSYYGYTF.

This rearrangement joins TRBV5-1 to TRBJ2-1, with 11 bases fitting TRBD2. Losses at the gene ends were 0 bases for V and 6 bases for J; bases not matched to a gene: 8. The CDR3 is 17 residues long. Germline-derived CDR1 and CDR2 are SGHRS and YFSETQ. CDR3 loop: CASSLAAGLAVGNEQFF. DNA of the CDR3: TGCGCCAGCAGCTTGGCTGCGGGACTAGCGGTGGGCAATGAGCAGTTCTTC.

The chain is built from TRBV27 and TRBJ2-1; D perhaps matches TRBD1 (6 bases). Trimming shortened V by 8 bases and J by 6 bases, and 23 bases separated the two germline ends. The CDR3 is 16 residues long. The germline gives CDR1 MNHEY, CDR2 SMNVEV (reference sequence). The DNA for the CDR3 is TGTGCCAGCTGGCCGCTAGGGGACATAGCTTCCAATGAGCAGTTCTTC. Protein: CASWPLGDIASNEQFF.

The chain joins TRBV29-1 to TRBJ2-5; D remains unclear. Trimming took off 5 bases at V and 4 bases at J, with 11 bases between the two ends. The germline CDR1 and CDR2 sequences are SQVTM and ANQGSEA. This CDR3 is 12 amino acids long. The CDR3, as DNA: TGCAGCGTTCGGTCCAGTTCAGAGACCCAGTACTTC. Its protein product is CSVRSSSETQYF. Looking up the rest from reference TRBV29-1 and TRBJ2-5 gives the full variable domain: SAVISQKPSRDICQRGTSLTIQCQVDSQVTMMFWYRQQPGQSLTLIATANQGSEATYESGFVIDKFPISRPNLTFSTLTVSNMSPEDSSIYLCSVRSSSETQYFGPGTRLLVL.

This chain uses TRBV7-2 with TRBJ2-7, with TRBD1 identical over 11 bases. This CDR3 spans 15 amino acids. Germline loops: CDR1 SGHTA, CDR2 FQGNSA. The V and J ends lost 1 base and 6 bases, in that order; junction bases with no gene match: 5. Written as DNA, the CDR3 is TGTGCCAGCAGCTTAGACGGACAGGGGGCGCGCGAGCAGTACTTC. This translates into CASSLDGQGAREQYF.

The genes are TRBV14 and TRBJ1-4; 8 bases map to TRBD1. CDR1 is SGHDN, CDR2 FVKESK, per germline. V was clipped by 1 base and J by 8 bases; unmatched bases: 9. The CDR3 spans 16 residues. The CDR3: CASSQGRTGRGEKLFF. CDR3 DNA sequence: TGTGCCAGCAGCCAAGGGAGGACAGGGAGAGGAGAAAAACTGTTTTTT.

J is TRBJ2-1 and V is TRBV5-4; D unclear. V gave up 4 bases and J gave up 5 bases, with 16 bases separating them. The CDR3 is 15 amino acids. The germline gives CDR1 SGHNT, CDR2 YYREEE (reference sequence). CDR3 nucleotide sequence: TGTGCCAGCAGCCCCGCCGCAGATAATAACAATGAGCAGTTCTTC. Its translation: CASSPAADNNNEQFF.

This clone was counted ten times or more. V gene TRBV11-3 combines with J gene TRBJ2-5; tentatively, D is TRBD1 (6 bases). CDR1 and CDR2 (germline): SGHNT, YENEEA. V was shortened by 7 bases and J by 1 base, with 19 bases between the two germline ends. The CDR3 runs 16 residues. Here the CDR3 DNA reads TGTGCCAGCACCCCGACCGGGACAAGACGCCAAGAGACCCAGTACTTC. Its translation: CASTPTGTRRQETQYF.

The chain joins TRBV5-1 to TRBJ1-2; 7 bases align to TRBD1. The CDR3 spans 12 residues. The germline V gene encodes CDR1 SGHRS and CDR2 YFSETQ. V lost 3 bases, J lost 6 bases, and 2 bases stayed unmatched. The CDR3 here is CASSSDRDGYTF. The CDR3 bases are TGCGCCAGCAGCTCCGACAGGGATGGCTACACCTTC.